These T cell receptor beta chains were read from a single sample in a study of cytomegalovirus exposure and HLA in healthy donors. Assay: immunoSEQ multiplex PCR; the TCRdb copy retains only in-frame clones and omits some. The sample holds 120,000 to 150,000 clones, around 57% seen once. What was sequenced was PBMCs. The receptors come from a male donor in good health and CMV-seronegative. Both conserved end residues are part of each CDR3. The D gene is left open where the match is weak. For some rows the clone size is stated as once, few or many, or as a class when expanded; others skip it.

j_call d_call clone_size v_call cdr3_nt cdr3_aa
TRBJ2-5 TRBD2 NA TRBV7-2 TGTGCCAGCAGCTTAGCGCGGGGACTAGCGGGGGGGCAAGAGACCCAGTACTTC CASSLARGLAGGQETQYF
TRBJ1-4 TRBD1 NA TRBV7-2 TGTGCCAGCAGCAGAGGGACAGGGATGGGGGAAAAACTGTTTTTT CASSRGTGMGEKLFF
TRBJ2-3 TRBD1 few TRBV5-4 TGTGCCAGCAGCCGAGGGACAGGAGTTAGAGATACGCAGTATTTT CASSRGTGVRDTQYF
TRBJ1-2 NA few TRBV6-4 TGTGCCAGCAGTGTTTCCGTTTCTAATGGTTATGGCTACACCTTC CASSVSVSNGYGYTF
TRBJ1-3 NA NA TRBV7-5 TGTGCCAGAAGCTTAGCTAATCCAACCCCTGGAAACACCATATATTTT CARSLANPTPGNTIYF
TRBJ1-1 NA many TRBV14 TGTGCCAGCAGCCAAGATTGGTGGAAAGGGGGCACTGAAGCTTTCTTT CASSQDWWKGGTEAFF
TRBJ1-5 NA NA TRBV28 TGTGCCAGCACCCTAGACGGCAATCAGCCCCAGCATTTT CASTLDGNQPQHF
TRBJ2-1 TRBD2 NA TRBV7-6 TGTGCCAGCAGCTTCGGGACTAGGGGGTATGAGCAGTTCTTC CASSFGTRGYEQFF
TRBJ2-7 NA few TRBV7-9 TGTGCCAGCAGCTCCTTACGGGATTTTTTACCCCGAAGCTCCTACGAGCAGTACTTC CASSSLRDFLPRSSYEQYF
TRBJ2-1 NA NA TRBV6-5 TGTGCCAGCAGTCCGGACGGGGAAACCTACAATGAGCAGTTCTTC CASSPDGETYNEQFF
TRBJ1-1 TRBD1 NA TRBV5-4 TGTGCCAGCAGATTAGGCCTAAGAGACAGGGGCACTGAAGCTTTCTTT CASRLGLRDRGTEAFF
TRBJ2-7 TRBD1 NA TRBV18 TGTGCCAGCTCACCACCGGGACAGGGTCCCTACGAGCAGTACTTC CASSPPGQGPYEQYF
TRBJ1-6 TRBD1 few TRBV27 TGTGCCAGCAGTTTAAAACCGACAGGGGGCCATTCACCCCTCCACTTT CASSLKPTGGHSPLHF
TRBJ1-1 NA few TRBV15 TGTGCCACCAGCAGAGATTCCGGGGGTTTGATGGCTTTCTTT CATSRDSGGLMAFF
TRBJ1-5 NA NA TRBV7-9 TGTGCCAGCAGCTTAGCGTGGGGAGGGACTGGAGATCAGCCCCAGCATTTT CASSLAWGGTGDQPQHF
TRBJ2-1 TRBD1 NA TRBV11-2 TGTGCCAGCAGCTTAGCGGGACAGGGGTACAATGAGCAGTTCTTC CASSLAGQGYNEQFF
TRBJ2-2 NA NA TRBV21-1 TGTGCCAGCAGCAAACCCCGGCGACAGAAGCTGTTTTTT CASSKPRRQKLFF
TRBJ2-7 NA few TRBV7-9 TGTGCCAGCAGCCCCCAGGGAGTCGGGAGCTCCTACGAGCAGTACTTC CASSPQGVGSSYEQYF
TRBJ2-7 NA NA TRBV18 TGTGCCAGCTCACCACTCCAGCCTCCCCAGGGCCGGACCTACGAGCAGTACTTC CASSPLQPPQGRTYEQYF
TRBJ2-4 TRBD1 NA TRBV12-5 TGTGCTAGTGGTACCAAGGACAGGGTAGGAGCCAAAAACATTCAGTACTTC CASGTKDRVGAKNIQYF
TRBJ1-5 NA NA TRBV21-1 TGTGCCAGCAGCAAACCCCGGACAGGGCATCAGCCCCAGCATTTT CASSKPRTGHQPQHF
TRBJ2-2 NA NA TRBV7-2 TGTGCCAGCAGCTTAGCGTCGGGGGAAGTTTTCACCGGGGAGCTGTTTTTT CASSLASGEVFTGELFF
TRBJ2-7 NA NA TRBV6-1 TGTGCCTGCCGGACAGATTCCTACGAGCAGTACTTC CACRTDSYEQYF
TRBJ2-7 TRBD1 few TRBV7-6 TGTGCCAGCAGCCACAGACAGGGGGAGGACTCCGAGCAGTACTTC CASSHRQGEDSEQYF
TRBJ1-2 NA NA TRBV7-9 TGTGCCAGCAGTTTTACCGAACAGCGGGGCTACACCTTC CASSFTEQRGYTF
TRBJ2-5 TRBD2 few TRBV4-1 TGCGCCAGCAGCCGGCCGACTAGCGGGCAAGAGACCCAGTACTTC CASSRPTSGQETQYF
TRBJ1-1 TRBD1 NA TRBV5-1 TGCGCCAGCAGCTCCGGGACAGTCGACACTGAAGCTTTCTTT CASSSGTVDTEAFF
TRBJ2-2 NA NA TRBV7-2 TGTGCCAGCAGCTTAGGTCCAGCGGGGAACACCGGGGAGCTGTTTTTT CASSLGPAGNTGELFF
TRBJ1-6 NA NA TRBV20-1 TGCAGTGCTAGTGGTAGCTCACCCCTCCACTTT CSASGSSPLHF
TRBJ1-1 TRBD1 NA TRBV18 TGTGCCAGCTCACCATGGACAGGGCGGAACACTGAAGCTTTCTTT CASSPWTGRNTEAFF
TRBJ2-3 TRBD1 NA TRBV10-3 TGTGCCATCAGTGAGTCGATTACAGGGGGCGACGAGGGAGGGCGTACGCAGTATTTT CAISESITGGDEGGRTQYF
TRBJ2-1 TRBD2 NA TRBV10-1 TGCGCCAGCAGTAAGCGGGGGGCGTCCTACAATGAGCAGTTCTTC CASSKRGASYNEQFF
TRBJ2-3 TRBD1 few TRBV2 TGTGCCAGCAGTGCCCCTTGGGGACAGGTGGCAGATACGCAGTATTTT CASSAPWGQVADTQYF
TRBJ2-2 TRBD1 medium-sized TRBV19 TGTGCCAGTAGCAGGACAGGGGGGAACACCGGGGAGCTGTTTTTT CASSRTGGNTGELFF
TRBJ2-4 TRBD2 NA TRBV5-1 TGCGCCAGCAGCCCCGGGACTAGCGGAAACATTCAGTACTTC CASSPGTSGNIQYF
TRBJ1-5 NA NA TRBV18 TGTGCCAGCTCACCATCGGGGGGGGTCGAACAGCCCCAGCATTTT CASSPSGGVEQPQHF
TRBJ1-2 NA few TRBV28 TGTGCCAGCAGGGCACCTAGTAGCGGAGGCTACACCTTC CASRAPSSGGYTF
TRBJ2-5 NA NA TRBV6-5 TGTGCCAGCAGTTCTGGGGGGGGGCCTTCAGAGACCCAGTACTTC CASSSGGGPSETQYF
TRBJ2-7 NA NA TRBV29-1 TGCAGCGTTGCAGGGTCTCTCCACGAGCAGTACTTC CSVAGSLHEQYF
TRBJ2-5 TRBD2 few TRBV6-1 TGTGCCAGCAGTGAGGCAAGCGGGGGAACTCAAGAGACCCAGTACTTC CASSEASGGTQETQYF
TRBJ2-1 TRBD1 NA TRBV7-8 TGTGCCAGCAGCTTAAGAGGGGGCAATACCAATGAGCAGTTCTTC CASSLRGGNTNEQFF
TRBJ1-5 NA few TRBV7-2 TGTGCCAGCAGCCCAAACTATGCGCAGCCCCAGCATTTT CASSPNYAQPQHF
TRBJ1-5 NA NA TRBV27 TGTGCCAGCAGTTTAGGGGCCTATAGCAATCAGCCCCAGCATTTT CASSLGAYSNQPQHF
TRBJ2-1 NA NA TRBV15 TGTGCCACCAGCAGAGATCTACTAGCACCAGACAATGAGCAGTTCTTC CATSRDLLAPDNEQFF